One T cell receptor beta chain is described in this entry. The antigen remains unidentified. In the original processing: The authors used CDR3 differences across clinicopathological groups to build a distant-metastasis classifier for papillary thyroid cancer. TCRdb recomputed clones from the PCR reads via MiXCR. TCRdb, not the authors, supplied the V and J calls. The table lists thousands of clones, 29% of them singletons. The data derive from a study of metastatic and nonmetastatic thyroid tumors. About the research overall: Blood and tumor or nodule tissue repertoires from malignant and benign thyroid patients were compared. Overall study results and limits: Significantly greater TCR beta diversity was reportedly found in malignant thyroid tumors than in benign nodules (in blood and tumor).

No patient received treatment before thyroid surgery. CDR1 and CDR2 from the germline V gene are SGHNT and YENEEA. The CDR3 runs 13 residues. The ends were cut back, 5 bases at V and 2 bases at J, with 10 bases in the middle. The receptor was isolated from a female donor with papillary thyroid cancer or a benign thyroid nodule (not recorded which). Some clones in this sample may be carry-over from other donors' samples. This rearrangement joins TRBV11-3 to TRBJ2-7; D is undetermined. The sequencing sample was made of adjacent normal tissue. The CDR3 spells CASSQSGTYEQYF. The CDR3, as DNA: TGTGCCAGCAGCCAGTCAGGTACCTACGAGCAGTACTTC.